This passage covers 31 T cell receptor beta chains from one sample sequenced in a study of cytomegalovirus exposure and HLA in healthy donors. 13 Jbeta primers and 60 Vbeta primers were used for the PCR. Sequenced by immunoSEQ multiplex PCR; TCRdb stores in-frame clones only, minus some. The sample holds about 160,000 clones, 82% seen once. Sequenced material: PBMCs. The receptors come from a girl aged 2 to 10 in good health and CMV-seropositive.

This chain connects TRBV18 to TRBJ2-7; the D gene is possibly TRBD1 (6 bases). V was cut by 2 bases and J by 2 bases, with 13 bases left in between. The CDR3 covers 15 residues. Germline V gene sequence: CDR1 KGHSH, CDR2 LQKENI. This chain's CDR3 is CASSPSSGETYEQYF. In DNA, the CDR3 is TGTGCCAGCTCACCATCGTCAGGGGAAACCTACGAGCAGTACTTC. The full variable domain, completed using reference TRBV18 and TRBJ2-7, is NAGVMQNPRHLVRRRGQEARLRCSPMKGHSHVYWYRQLPEEGLKFMVYLQKENIIDESGMPKERFSAEFPKEGPSILRIQQVVRGDSAAYFCASSPSSGETYEQYFGPGTRLTVT.

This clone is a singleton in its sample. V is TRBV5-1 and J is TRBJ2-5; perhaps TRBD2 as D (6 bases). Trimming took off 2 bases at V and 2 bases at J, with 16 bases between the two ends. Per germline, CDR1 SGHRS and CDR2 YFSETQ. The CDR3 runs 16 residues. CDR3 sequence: CASSFAWGRKQETQYF. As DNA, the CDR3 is TGCGCCAGCAGCTTCGCTTGGGGGAGGAAGCAAGAGACCCAGTACTTC.

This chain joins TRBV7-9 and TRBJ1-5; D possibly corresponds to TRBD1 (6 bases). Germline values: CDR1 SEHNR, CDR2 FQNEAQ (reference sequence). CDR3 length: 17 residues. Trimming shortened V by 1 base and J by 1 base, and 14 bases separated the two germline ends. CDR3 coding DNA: TGTGCCAGCAGCTTAGGGGTAGGGGGTGTGAGCAATCAGCCCCAGCATTTT. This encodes CASSLGVGGVSNQPQHF. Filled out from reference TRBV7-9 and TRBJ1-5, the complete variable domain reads DTGVSQNPRHKITKRGQNVTFRCDPISEHNRLYWYRQTLGQGPEFLTYFQNEAQLEKSRLLSDRFSAERPKGSFSTLEIQRTEQGDSAMYLCASSLGVGGVSNQPQHFGDGTRLSIL.

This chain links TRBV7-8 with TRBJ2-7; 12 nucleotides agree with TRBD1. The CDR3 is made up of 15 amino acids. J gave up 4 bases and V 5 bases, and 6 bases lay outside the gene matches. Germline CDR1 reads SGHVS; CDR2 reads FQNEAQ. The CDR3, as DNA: TGTGCCAGCAGCCGGGGGGGACAGGGGGCTTACGAGCAGTACTTC. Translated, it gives CASSRGGQGAYEQYF.

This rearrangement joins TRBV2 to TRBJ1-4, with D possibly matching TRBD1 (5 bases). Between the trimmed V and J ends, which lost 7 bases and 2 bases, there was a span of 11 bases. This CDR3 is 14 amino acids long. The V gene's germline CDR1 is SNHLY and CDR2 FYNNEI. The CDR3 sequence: CASIRDSTNEKLFF. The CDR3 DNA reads TGTGCCAGCATTAGAGACAGCACTAATGAAAAACTGTTTTTT.

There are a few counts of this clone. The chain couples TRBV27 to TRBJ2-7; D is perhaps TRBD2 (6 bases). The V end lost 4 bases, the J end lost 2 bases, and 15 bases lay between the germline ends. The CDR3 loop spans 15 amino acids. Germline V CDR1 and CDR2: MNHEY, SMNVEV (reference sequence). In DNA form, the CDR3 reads TGTGCCAGCAGTTCCCAGCGGCTAGCGCCCTACGAGCAGTACTTC. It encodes CASSSQRLAPYEQYF.

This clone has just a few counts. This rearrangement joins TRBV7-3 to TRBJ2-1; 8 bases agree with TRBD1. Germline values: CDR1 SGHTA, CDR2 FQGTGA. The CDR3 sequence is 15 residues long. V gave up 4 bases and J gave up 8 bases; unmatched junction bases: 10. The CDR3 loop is CASSSGTGYLYEQFF. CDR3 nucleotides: TGTGCCAGCAGCTCGGGGACAGGTTACTTGTATGAGCAGTTCTTC.

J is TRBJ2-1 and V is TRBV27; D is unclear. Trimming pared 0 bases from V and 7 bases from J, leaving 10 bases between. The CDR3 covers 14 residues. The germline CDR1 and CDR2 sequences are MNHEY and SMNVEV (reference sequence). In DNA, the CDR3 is TGTGCCAGCAGTTTATCGTTACAGATGAATGAGCAGTTCTTC. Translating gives CASSLSLQMNEQFF.

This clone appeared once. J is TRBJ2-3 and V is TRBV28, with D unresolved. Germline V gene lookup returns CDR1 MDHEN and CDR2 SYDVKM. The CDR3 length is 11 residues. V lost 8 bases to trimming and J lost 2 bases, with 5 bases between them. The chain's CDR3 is CASGVTDTQYF. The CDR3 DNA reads TGTGCCAGCGGAGTCACAGATACGCAGTATTTT. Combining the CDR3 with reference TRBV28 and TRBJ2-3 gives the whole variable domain DVKVTQSSRYLVKRTGEKVFLECVQDMDHENMFWYRQDPGLGLRLIYFSYDVKMKEKGDIPEGYSVSREKKERFSLILESASTNQTSMYLCASGVTDTQYFGPGTRLTVL.

This CDR3 is CSVGDRVNTEAFF. The CDR3 nucleotides read TGCAGCGTTGGGGACAGGGTGAACACTGAAGCTTTCTTT. J is TRBJ1-1 and V is TRBV29-1; 9 bases map to TRBD1. The CDR3 length is 13 residues. Unmatched junction bases numbered 0, after V lost 4 bases and J lost 0 bases. Germline CDR1 and CDR2: SQVTM and ANQGSEA.

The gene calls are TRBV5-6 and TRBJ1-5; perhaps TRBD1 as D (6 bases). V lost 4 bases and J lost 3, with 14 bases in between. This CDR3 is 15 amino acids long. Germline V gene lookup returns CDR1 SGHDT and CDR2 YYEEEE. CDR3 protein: CASSVGQGNNQPQHF. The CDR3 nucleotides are TGTGCCAGCAGCGTGGGTCAGGGGAACAATCAGCCCCAGCATTTT. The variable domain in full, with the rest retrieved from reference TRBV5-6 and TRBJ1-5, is DAGVTQSPTHLIKTRGQQVTLRCSPKSGHDTVSWYQQALGQGPQFIFQYYEEEERQRGNFPDRFSGHQFPNYSSELNVNALLLGDSALYLCASSVGQGNNQPQHFGDGTRLSIL.

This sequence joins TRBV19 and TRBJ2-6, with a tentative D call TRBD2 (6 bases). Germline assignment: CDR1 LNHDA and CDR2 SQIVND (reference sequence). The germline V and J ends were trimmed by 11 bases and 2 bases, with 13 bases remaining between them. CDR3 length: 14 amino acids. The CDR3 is CAAAGIPGANVLTF. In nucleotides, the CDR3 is TGTGCCGCGGCGGGGATACCTGGGGCCAACGTCCTGACTTTC.

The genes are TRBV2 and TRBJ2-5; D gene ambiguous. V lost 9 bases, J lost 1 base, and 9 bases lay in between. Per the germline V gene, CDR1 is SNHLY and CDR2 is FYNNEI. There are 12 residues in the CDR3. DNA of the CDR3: TGTGCCAGTCAGGTGCTCCAAGAGACCCAGTACTTC. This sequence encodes CASQVLQETQYF.

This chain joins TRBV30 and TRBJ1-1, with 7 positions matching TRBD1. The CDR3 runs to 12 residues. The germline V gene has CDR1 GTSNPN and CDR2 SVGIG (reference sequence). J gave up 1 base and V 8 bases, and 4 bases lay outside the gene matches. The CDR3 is CAGDRENTEAFF. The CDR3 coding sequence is TGTGCCGGGGACAGAGAGAACACTGAAGCTTTCTTT.

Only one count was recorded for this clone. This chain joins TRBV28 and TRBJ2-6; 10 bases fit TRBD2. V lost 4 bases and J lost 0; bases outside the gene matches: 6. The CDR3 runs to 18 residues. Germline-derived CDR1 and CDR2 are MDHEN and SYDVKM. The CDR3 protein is CASSSNLAGDSGANVLTF. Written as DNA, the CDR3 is TGTGCCAGCAGTTCGAATCTAGCGGGGGACTCTGGGGCCAACGTCCTGACTTTC.

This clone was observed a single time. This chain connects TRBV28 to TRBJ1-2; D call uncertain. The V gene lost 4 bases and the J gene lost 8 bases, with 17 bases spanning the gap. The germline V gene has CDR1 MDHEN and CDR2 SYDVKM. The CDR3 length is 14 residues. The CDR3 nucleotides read TGTGCCAGCAGTTCGCCTCCTCCGGGGAGGGGCTACACCTTC. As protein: CASSSPPPGRGYTF.

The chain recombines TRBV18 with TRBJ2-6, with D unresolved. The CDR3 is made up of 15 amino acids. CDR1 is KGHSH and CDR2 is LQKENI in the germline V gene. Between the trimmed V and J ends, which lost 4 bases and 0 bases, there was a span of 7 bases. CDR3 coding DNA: TGTGCCAGCTCACGGGCTGACTCTGGGGCCAACGTCCTGACTTTC. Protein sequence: CASSRADSGANVLTF.

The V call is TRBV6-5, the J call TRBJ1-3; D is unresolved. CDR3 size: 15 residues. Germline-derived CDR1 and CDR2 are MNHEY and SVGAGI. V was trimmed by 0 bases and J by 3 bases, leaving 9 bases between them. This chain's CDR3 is CASSYSSGGGNTIYF. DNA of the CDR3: TGTGCCAGCAGTTACTCGAGCGGAGGTGGAAACACCATATATTTT.

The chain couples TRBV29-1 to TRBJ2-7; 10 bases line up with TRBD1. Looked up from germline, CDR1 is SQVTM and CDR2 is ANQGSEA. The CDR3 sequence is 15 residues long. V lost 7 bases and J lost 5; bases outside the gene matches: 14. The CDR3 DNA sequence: TGCAGCGCTTTGGGTGGGACAGGGGCCGGCAACGAGCAGTACTTC. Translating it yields CSALGGTGAGNEQYF.

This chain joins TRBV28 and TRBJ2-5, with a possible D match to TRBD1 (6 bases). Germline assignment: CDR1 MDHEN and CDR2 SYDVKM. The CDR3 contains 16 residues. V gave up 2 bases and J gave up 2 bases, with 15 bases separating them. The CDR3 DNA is TGTGCCAGCAGTTTAATGAGGGGGTATGCTCAAGAGACCCAGTACTTC. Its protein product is CASSLMRGYAQETQYF. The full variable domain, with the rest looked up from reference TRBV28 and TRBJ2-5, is DVKVTQSSRYLVKRTGEKVFLECVQDMDHENMFWYRQDPGLGLRLIYFSYDVKMKEKGDIPEGYSVSREKKERFSLILESASTNQTSMYLCASSLMRGYAQETQYFGPGTRLLVL.

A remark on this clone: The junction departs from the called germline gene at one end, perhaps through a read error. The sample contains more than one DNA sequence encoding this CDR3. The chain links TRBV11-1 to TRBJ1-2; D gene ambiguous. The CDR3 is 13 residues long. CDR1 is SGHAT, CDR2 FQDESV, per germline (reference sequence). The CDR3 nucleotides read TGCGCCAGCAGCTTTGCAGGCCGCTATGGCTACACCTTC. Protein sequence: CASSFAGRYGYTF.

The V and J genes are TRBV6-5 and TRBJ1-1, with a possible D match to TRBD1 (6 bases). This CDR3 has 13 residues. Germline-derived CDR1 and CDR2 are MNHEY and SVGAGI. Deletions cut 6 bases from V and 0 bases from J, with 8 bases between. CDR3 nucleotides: TGTGCCAGCAGGGACAGAGTGAACACTGAAGCTTTCTTT. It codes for CASRDRVNTEAFF.

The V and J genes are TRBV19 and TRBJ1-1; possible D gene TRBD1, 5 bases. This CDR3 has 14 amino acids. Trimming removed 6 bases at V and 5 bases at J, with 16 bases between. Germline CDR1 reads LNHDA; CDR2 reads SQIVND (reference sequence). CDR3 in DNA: TGTGCCAGTAGCCAGGGCGGCAGCGGGACTGAAGCTTTCTTT. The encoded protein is CASSQGGSGTEAFF.

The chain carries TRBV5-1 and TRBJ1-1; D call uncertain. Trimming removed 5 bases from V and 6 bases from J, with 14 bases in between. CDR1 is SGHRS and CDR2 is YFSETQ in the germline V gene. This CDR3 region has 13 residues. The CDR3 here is CASSEGIFPEAFF. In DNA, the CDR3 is TGCGCCAGCAGTGAGGGTATATTCCCTGAAGCTTTCTTT. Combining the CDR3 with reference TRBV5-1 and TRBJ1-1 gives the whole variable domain KAGVTQTPRYLIKTRGQQVTLSCSPISGHRSVSWYQQTPGQGLQFLFEYFSETQRNKGNFPGRFSGRQFSNSRSEMNVSTLELGDSALYLCASSEGIFPEAFFGQGTRLTVV.

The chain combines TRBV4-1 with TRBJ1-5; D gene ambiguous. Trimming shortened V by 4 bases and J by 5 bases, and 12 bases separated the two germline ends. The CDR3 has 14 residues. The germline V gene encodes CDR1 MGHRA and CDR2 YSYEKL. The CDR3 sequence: CASSPLIIHQPQHF. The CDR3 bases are TGCGCCAGCAGCCCCCTAATAATTCATCAGCCCCAGCATTTT.

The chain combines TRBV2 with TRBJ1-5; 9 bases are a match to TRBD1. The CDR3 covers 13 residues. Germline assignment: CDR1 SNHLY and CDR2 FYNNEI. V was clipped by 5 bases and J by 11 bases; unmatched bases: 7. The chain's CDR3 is CASSNNDRGTQHF. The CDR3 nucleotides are TGTGCCAGCAGTAATAACGACAGGGGGACCCAGCATTTT.

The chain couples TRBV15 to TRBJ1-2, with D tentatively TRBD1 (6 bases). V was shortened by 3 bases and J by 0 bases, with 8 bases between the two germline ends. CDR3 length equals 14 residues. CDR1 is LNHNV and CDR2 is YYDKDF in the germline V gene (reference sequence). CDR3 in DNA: TGTGCCACCAGCAGGGACAGCCCTAACTATGGCTACACCTTC. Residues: CATSRDSPNYGYTF.

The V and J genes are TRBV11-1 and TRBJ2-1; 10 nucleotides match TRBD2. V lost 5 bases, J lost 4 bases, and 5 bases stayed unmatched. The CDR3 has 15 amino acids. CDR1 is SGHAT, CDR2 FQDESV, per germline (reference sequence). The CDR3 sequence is CASSVKAGGYNEQFF. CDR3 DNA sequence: TGTGCCAGCAGCGTCAAAGCGGGAGGGTACAATGAGCAGTTCTTC.

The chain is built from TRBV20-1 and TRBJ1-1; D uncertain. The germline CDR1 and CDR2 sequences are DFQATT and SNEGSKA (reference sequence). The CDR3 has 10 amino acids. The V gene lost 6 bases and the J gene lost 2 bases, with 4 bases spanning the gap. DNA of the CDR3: TGCAGTGCCCCAAACACTGAAGCTTTCTTT. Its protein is CSAPNTEAFF.

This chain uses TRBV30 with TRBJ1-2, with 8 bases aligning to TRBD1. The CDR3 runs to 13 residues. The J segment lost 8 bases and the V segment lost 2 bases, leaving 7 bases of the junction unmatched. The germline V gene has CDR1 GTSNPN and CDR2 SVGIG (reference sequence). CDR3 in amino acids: CAWSRTGSRGYTF. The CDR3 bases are TGTGCCTGGAGTCGGACAGGGTCCAGAGGCTACACCTTC.

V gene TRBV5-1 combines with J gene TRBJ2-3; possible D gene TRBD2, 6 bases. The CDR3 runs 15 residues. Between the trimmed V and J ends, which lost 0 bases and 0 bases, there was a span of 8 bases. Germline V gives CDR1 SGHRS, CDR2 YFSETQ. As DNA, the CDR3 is TGCGCCAGCAGCTTGGAACTAGCTAGCACAGATACGCAGTATTTT. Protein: CASSLELASTDTQYF. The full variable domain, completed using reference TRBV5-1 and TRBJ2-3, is KAGVTQTPRYLIKTRGQQVTLSCSPISGHRSVSWYQQTPGQGLQFLFEYFSETQRNKGNFPGRFSGRQFSNSRSEMNVSTLELGDSALYLCASSLELASTDTQYFGPGTRLTVL.